This TCR beta chain emerged from a study of blood T cell repertoires in COVID-19. Looking at the study overall: Researchers got acute and convalescent COVID-19 samples from the United States, Italy and Spain. PBMCs, B-cell-depleted T cells, or T cells provided the cDNA or gDNA that made up the material.

Original data processing: How many nucleated cells were present was estimated from reference gene primer amplification. The data were produced by immunoSEQ multiplex PCR, yet TCRdb's version contains in-frame clones alone and is incomplete. The DNA was the basis for D and trimming; V, J and clone size are from that table. The data contain approximately 140,000 clones, roughly four fifths of them singletons. Trimming removed 2 bases from V and 6 bases from J; junction bases left unmatched: 9. Germline V lookup: CDR1 ENHRY, CDR2 SYGVKD. There are 16 residues in the CDR3. The J gene is TRBJ1-2, the V gene TRBV10-3; TRBD1 agrees at 10 bases. The sample comprised peripheral blood. The TCR sequence derives from a human donor with acute or convalescent COVID-19. The donor label of this sample is uncertain. This chain's CDR3 is CAISERRDRGLDGYTF. DNA of the CDR3: TGTGCCATCAGTGAGCGAAGGGACAGGGGACTCGATGGCTACACCTTC.